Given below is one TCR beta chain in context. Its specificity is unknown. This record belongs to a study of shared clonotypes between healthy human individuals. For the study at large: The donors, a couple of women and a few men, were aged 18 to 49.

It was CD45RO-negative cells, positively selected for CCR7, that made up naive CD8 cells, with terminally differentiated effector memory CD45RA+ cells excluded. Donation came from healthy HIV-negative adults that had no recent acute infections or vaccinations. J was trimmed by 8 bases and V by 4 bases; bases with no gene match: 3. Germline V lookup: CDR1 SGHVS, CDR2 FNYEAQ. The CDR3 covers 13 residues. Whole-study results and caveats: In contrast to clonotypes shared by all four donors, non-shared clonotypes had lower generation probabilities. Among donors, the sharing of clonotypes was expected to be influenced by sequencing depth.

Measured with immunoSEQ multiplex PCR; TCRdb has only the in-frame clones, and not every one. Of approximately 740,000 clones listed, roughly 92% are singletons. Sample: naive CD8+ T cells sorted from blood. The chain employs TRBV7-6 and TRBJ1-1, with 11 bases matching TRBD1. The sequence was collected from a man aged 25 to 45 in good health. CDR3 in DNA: TGTGCCAGCAGCTACCGGACAGGGGGCGAAGCTTTCTTT. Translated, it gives CASSYRTGGEAFF.